One TCR beta chain is described in this entry. The protocol was immunoSEQ multiplex PCR, while the TCRdb copy is restricted to in-frame clones and leaves out a portion. The data contain 100,000 to 150,000 clones, 80% to 90% of them singletons. The source of the sample is a study of blood T cell repertoires in COVID-19. All enrollees were roughly 18 to 90 years old and from 25 or so US areas. Sequencing was done on a sample of PBMCs or T cells enriched from blood (not recorded which). The source of this sequence is a woman in her 50s who had recovered from COVID-19.

Written as DNA, the CDR3 is TGTGCCAGCAGTTTAGCGGCAGGGGGATTCAAAAACATTCAGTACTTC. Encoded protein: CASSLAAGGFKNIQYF. The chain combines TRBV6-6 with TRBJ2-4; D might be TRBD1 (7 bases). Trimming removed 4 bases from V and 3 bases from J, with 16 bases in between. The germline gives CDR1 MNHNY, CDR2 SVGAGI (reference sequence). The CDR3 is 16 residues long.